The table lists the clone carrying this T cell receptor beta chain with a few counts. The entry originates in a study of T cell changes during pregnancy in multiple sclerosis. CDR1 and CDR2 (germline): SGHTA, FQGNSA. This CDR3 contains 15 residues. With V trimmed by 2 bases and J by 7 bases, 5 bases remained unmatched. Repertoires were generated with immunoSEQ multiplex PCR, while TCRdb's copy carries only in-frame clones and drops some. The data contain around 97,000 clones, 90% of them singletons. Sequencing was performed on peripheral blood, taken in the second trimester of pregnancy. V usage is TRBV7-2 and J usage is TRBJ1-6, with 7 bases lining up with TRBD1. The TCR sequence derives from a female donor in good health, enrolled as a control in a pregnancy study. Here the CDR3 reads CASSLRDSRNSPLHF. The CDR3 DNA is TGTGCCAGCAGCTTACGGGACAGCAGGAATTCACCCCTCCACTTT.